Each of the 8 T cell receptor beta chains below was sequenced from the same sample in a study of control samples from healthy donors and cancer patients (TCRdb year 2020). The method was the immunoSEQ multiplex PCR assay. TCRdb re-hosts the immuneACCESS table, in-frame sequences only. Its copies lack some clones; in the studies checked, an unresolved V gene accounts for under half of them, and the cause for the rest is not known. The sample includes approximately 170,000 clones, with more than 90% observed a single time. The ten top clones hold over 1.1% of the sample. The sequencing sample was made of blood. Source of these receptors: a young man in good health.

The chain uses TRBV15 and TRBJ1-4; D is ambiguous. This CDR3 contains 13 residues. With 1 base removed from V and 7 bases from J, the gap between germline ends came to 7 bases. Germline V gives CDR1 LNHNV, CDR2 YYDKDF (reference sequence). The DNA for the CDR3 is TGTGCCACCAGCAGAGGAGCGGCTGAAAAACTGTTTTTT. Its translation is CATSRGAAEKLFF.

The chain links TRBV19 to TRBJ2-3; 10 bases agree with TRBD1. The CDR3 covers 16 residues. V was pared by 4 bases and J by 0 bases, with 4 bases of the junction left unmatched. Germline CDR1 reads LNHDA; CDR2 reads SQIVND (reference sequence). The CDR3: CASSNRDRGSTDTQYF. The DNA of the CDR3 is TGTGCCAGTAGTAACCGGGACAGGGGAAGCACAGATACGCAGTATTTT.

The chain employs TRBV29-1 and TRBJ1-2, with TRBD1 matching 10 bases. V lost 3 bases, J lost 7 bases, and 2 bases stayed unmatched. The V gene's germline CDR1 is SQVTM and CDR2 ANQGSEA. The CDR3 consists of 12 residues. The CDR3 DNA reads as TGCAGCGTTGAGACAGGGGGCCTTGGCTACACCTTC. This encodes CSVETGGLGYTF.

The table lists this clone with a count of one. The rearrangement links TRBV18 to TRBJ1-2; D unclear. The CDR3 runs to 14 residues. The germline gives CDR1 KGHSH, CDR2 LQKENI. V was pared by 4 bases and J by 1 base, with 10 bases between. CDR3 region: CASSLNRVNYGYTF. The CDR3 coding sequence is TGTGCCAGCTCACTTAACCGGGTTAACTATGGCTACACCTTC. The whole variable domain, remainder taken from reference TRBV18 and TRBJ1-2, is NAGVMQNPRHLVRRRGQEARLRCSPMKGHSHVYWYRQLPEEGLKFMVYLQKENIIDESGMPKERFSAEFPKEGPSILRIQQVVRGDSAAYFCASSLNRVNYGYTFGSGTRLTVV.

The chain joins TRBV19 to TRBJ1-5; 10 positions match TRBD1. The V gene's germline CDR1 is LNHDA and CDR2 SQIVND (reference sequence). Trimming at V came to 3 bases and at J to 6 bases, leaving 2 bases not matched to a gene. CDR3 length: 14 amino acids. The CDR3 sequence is CASSMRDRGQPQHF. The CDR3 bases are TGTGCCAGTAGTATGAGGGACAGGGGTCAGCCCCAGCATTTT. Looking up the rest from reference TRBV19 and TRBJ1-5 gives the full variable domain: DGGITQSPKYLFRKEGQNVTLSCEQNLNHDAMYWYRQDPGQGLRLIYYSQIVNDFQKGDIAEGYSVSREKKESFPLTVTSAQKNPTAFYLCASSMRDRGQPQHFGDGTRLSIL.

The gene calls are TRBV19 and TRBJ1-1, with 7 bases aligning to TRBD1. The CDR3 sequence is 14 residues long. Looked up from germline, CDR1 is LNHDA and CDR2 is SQIVND (reference sequence). V gave up 9 bases and J gave up 0 bases; unmatched junction bases: 7. CDR3 sequence reads: CASDRDGMNTEAFF. CDR3 bases: TGTGCCAGCGACAGGGATGGCATGAACACTGAAGCTTTCTTT.

The V and J genes are TRBV5-6 and TRBJ2-7; possibly TRBD2 for D (5 bases). Per the germline V gene, CDR1 is SGHDT and CDR2 is YYEEEE. V dropped 2 bases and J dropped 6 bases, with 9 bases sitting between them. There are 12 residues in the CDR3. DNA of the CDR3: TGTGCCAGCAGCTTTGAGGGCTCCGAGCAGTACTTC. It encodes CASSFEGSEQYF.

The gene calls are TRBV28 and TRBJ1-2; weak D call: TRBD1 (5 bases). Trimming took off 3 bases at V and 5 bases at J, with 16 bases between the two ends. There are 15 residues in the CDR3. CDR1 is MDHEN and CDR2 is SYDVKM in the germline V gene. The CDR3 spells CASSFPAGRRYGYTF. The CDR3 bases are TGTGCCAGCAGTTTCCCGGCAGGGCGGAGGTATGGCTACACCTTC.